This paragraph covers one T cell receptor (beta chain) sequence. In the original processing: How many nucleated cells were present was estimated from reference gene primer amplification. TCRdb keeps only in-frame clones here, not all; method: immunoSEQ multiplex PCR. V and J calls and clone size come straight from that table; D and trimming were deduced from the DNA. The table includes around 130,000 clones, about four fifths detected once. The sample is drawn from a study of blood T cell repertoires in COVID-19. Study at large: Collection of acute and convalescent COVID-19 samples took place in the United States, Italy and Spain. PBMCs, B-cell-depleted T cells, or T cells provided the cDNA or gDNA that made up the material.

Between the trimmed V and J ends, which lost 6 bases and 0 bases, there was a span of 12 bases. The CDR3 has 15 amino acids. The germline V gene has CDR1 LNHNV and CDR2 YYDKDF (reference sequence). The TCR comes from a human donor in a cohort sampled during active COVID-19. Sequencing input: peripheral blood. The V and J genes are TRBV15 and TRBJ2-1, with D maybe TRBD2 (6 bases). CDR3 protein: CATSSLGGSYNEQFF. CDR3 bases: TGTGCCACCAGTAGCCTCGGGGGCTCCTACAATGAGCAGTTCTTC.